The rows below give T cell receptor beta chains drawn from one sample of a study of PD-L1 blockade in urothelial cancer. Libraries were prepared by immunoSEQ multiplex PCR; TCRdb keeps only in-frame clonotypes and omits some of them. The sample has some 31,000 clones; around 84% are singletons. This material consisted of PBMCs, taken around atezolizumab (anti-PD-L1) treatment. All receptors derive from a man in his sixties or seventies with urothelial cancer. The CDR3 runs from the conserved cysteine through the conserved F or W. D genes are given only for firm matches. Expanded clones get a size class; other rows say once, few or many, or leave the size out.

DNA,CDR3,D,J,size,V
TGTGCCAGCAGTAAAACGGGGGGCCAAGAGACCCAGTACTTC,CASSKTGGQETQYF,TRBD2,TRBJ2-5,.,TRBV5-5
.,CASGLVAGGATF,.,TRBJ1-2,.,TRBV12-5
TGTGCCAGCAGTCCCCGACTAGCGGGGGGGCAGGAGACCCAGTACTTC,CASSPRLAGGQETQYF,TRBD2,TRBJ2-5,few,TRBV28
TGTGCCAGCAGCCTGTGGACAGGGATCTCACGGGCCAACGTCCTGACTTTC,CASSLWTGISRANVLTF,TRBD1,TRBJ2-6,.,TRBV14
TGTGCCACCAGCATCGGGACAGGGGACCAAGAGACCCAGTACTTC,CATSIGTGDQETQYF,TRBD1,TRBJ2-5,.,TRBV15
TGTGCCAGCAGTAGGCGAGGGGGCTTTCAGCCCCAGCATTTT,CASSRRGGFQPQHF,TRBD1,TRBJ1-5,.,TRBV28
TGTGCCAGCACCACCTCTGAGGTTAGCTCCTACGAGCAGTACTTC,CASTTSEVSSYEQYF,.,TRBJ2-7,.,TRBV7-2
TGTGCCAGCAGTGGGACACTTAACACCGGGGAGCTGTTTTTT,CASSGTLNTGELFF,.,TRBJ2-2,.,TRBV6-1
TGTGCCAGCAGCTTAGAAGACATGCAGGCCTACGAGCAGTACTTC,CASSLEDMQAYEQYF,.,TRBJ2-7,.,TRBV7-2
TGTGCCAGCAGCTCATTAGCGGGCGCCTCCTACGAGCAGTACTTC,CASSSLAGASYEQYF,TRBD2,TRBJ2-7,.,TRBV11-2
TGTGCCAGCAGTGAAGGGCCCGAGGATTATGGCTACACCTTC,CASSEGPEDYGYTF,.,TRBJ1-2,medium-sized,TRBV2
TGTGCCAGCAGCTTAGACAGGGGCCGTTCTGGAAACACCATATATTTT,CASSLDRGRSGNTIYF,TRBD1,TRBJ1-3,.,TRBV7-8
TGTGCCAGCAGCCCCGCAGGAATGAACACTGAAGCTTTCTTT,CASSPAGMNTEAFF,.,TRBJ1-1,.,TRBV5-4
TGTGCCAGCAGCCTCCGATTTACCAGCGGGAGCCAGGTCTTC,CASSLRFTSGSQVF,TRBD2,TRBJ2-1,.,TRBV7-8
TGTGCCACCCGGACAGGGGGAAACGGGGAGCTGTTTTTT,CATRTGGNGELFF,TRBD1,TRBJ2-2,.,TRBV19
TGTGCCAGCAGGTCAGGGGGCCGCTACGAGCAGTACTTC,CASRSGGRYEQYF,TRBD1,TRBJ2-7,.,TRBV13
TGTGCCAGCTCGGGACAGGGGGAAACAGATACGCAGTATTTT,CASSGQGETDTQYF,TRBD1,TRBJ2-3,.,TRBV18
TGTGCCAGCGCCTCCCCTTCAGGAGGGGACATTCAGTACTTC,CASASPSGGDIQYF,.,TRBJ2-4,once,TRBV7-8
TGTGCCAGCAAACTTCTCGGACAGGGGGGAACTGAAGCTTTCTTT,CASKLLGQGGTEAFF,TRBD1,TRBJ1-1,.,TRBV2
TGCAGCGTTTGGGGCGGCATTCTCACTGAAGCTTTCTTT,CSVWGGILTEAFF,.,TRBJ1-1,.,TRBV29-1
TGTGCCAGCAGTGACTCAAGCGGGGACACCGGGGAGCTGTTTTTT,CASSDSSGDTGELFF,TRBD2,TRBJ2-2,.,TRBV6-4
TGTGCCAGCAGCTCGCAGGGGGCCCAGGCGAATACGCAGTATTTT,CASSSQGAQANTQYF,TRBD1,TRBJ2-3,once,TRBV11-3
TGTGCCAGTAGTGGCGGGAGCCGGCCGAGTGAGCAGTTCTTC,CASSGGSRPSEQFF,TRBD2,TRBJ2-1,.,TRBV19
TGTGCCAGCAGCGAGACACCGGGACATGAATACGAGCAGTACTTC,CASSETPGHEYEQYF,.,TRBJ2-7,.,TRBV9
TGTGCCAGCAGCTTAGGGGACAGGGATTTGGGCACCATATATTTT,CASSLGDRDLGTIYF,TRBD1,TRBJ1-3,.,TRBV13
TGCGCCAGCAGCCGGGAGGGCGGGGGGGCGCCGGGAGAGACCCAGTACTTC,CASSREGGGAPGETQYF,TRBD2,TRBJ2-5,.,TRBV5-1
TGCAGCGCAAACCCCGCGCTAGGAGGCCAAGAGACCCAGTACTTC,CSANPALGGQETQYF,.,TRBJ2-5,.,TRBV29-1
TGTGCCAGCAGCAAAATGACACTCCAGGGACAGAACATTTTTTACGAGCAGTACTTC,CASSKMTLQGQNIFYEQYF,.,TRBJ2-7,.,TRBV21-1
TGTGCCAGCCACAGGGGAGCGGGAGGTGGAGCAGATACGCAGTATTTT,CASHRGAGGGADTQYF,.,TRBJ2-3,.,TRBV21-1
TGTGCCAGCAGTGGCAGTCTCTATGGCTACACCTTC,CASSGSLYGYTF,.,TRBJ1-2,.,TRBV6-1
TGTGCCAGCAGCCGGACACTAGGAAACACCATATATTTT,CASSRTLGNTIYF,.,TRBJ1-3,.,TRBV5-6
TGCGCCAGCAGCTTGATCGGGGAGGGCACTGAAGCTTTCTTT,CASSLIGEGTEAFF,.,TRBJ1-1,.,TRBV5-1
TGCGCCAGCAGCTTGGGGACAGGGGTTCCCAACAATGAGCAGTTCTTC,CASSLGTGVPNNEQFF,TRBD1,TRBJ2-1,.,TRBV5-1
TGTGCCAGCGGGGGGACTAGCGTAGATGAGCAGTTCTTC,CASGGTSVDEQFF,TRBD2,TRBJ2-1,.,TRBV7-9
TGCAGCGCCCTTTACACAGCGGCCGGGGAGCTGTTTTTT,CSALYTAAGELFF,.,TRBJ2-2,.,TRBV29-1
TGCGCCAGCAGCCAAGGGGTATCGGGAGGGCGTTACGAGCAGTACTTC,CASSQGVSGGRYEQYF,TRBD2,TRBJ2-7,.,TRBV4-3
TGTGCCAGCAGCCAAGGGGGGCAGGGGCCCCTAGGGTATGGCTACACCTTC,CASSQGGQGPLGYGYTF,.,TRBJ1-2,.,TRBV4-2
TGTGCCAGTAGTATATCAAAACAGGGAGCCTACGAGCAGTACTTC,CASSISKQGAYEQYF,.,TRBJ2-7,.,TRBV19
TGTGCTAGTGGGACAGACAATGAGCAGTTCTTC,CASGTDNEQFF,.,TRBJ2-1,.,TRBV12-5
TGTGCCAGCAGTTCCGTAGAGGTGCAGGGGTCGGGGGGCTACACCTTC,CASSSVEVQGSGGYTF,.,TRBJ1-2,few,TRBV6-6
TGCAGTGCCTCAGACACCGAGCAGTTCTTC,CSASDTEQFF,.,TRBJ2-1,few,TRBV20-1
TGTGCCACCAGCGCCCGTAGCGGCGCCTACAATGAGCAGTTCTTC,CATSARSGAYNEQFF,.,TRBJ2-1,.,TRBV15
TGTGCCAGCAGCTTAGTTTCAGCGGGGGGACCGGAGACCCAGTACTTC,CASSLVSAGGPETQYF,TRBD2,TRBJ2-5,.,TRBV11-3
TGTGCCAGCAGCTCTACGGGCGGGCCGACGCACTCTGGGGCCAACGTCCTGACTTTC,CASSSTGGPTHSGANVLTF,.,TRBJ2-6,.,TRBV7-9
TGTGCCAGTAGTCGACAGGGACGCGAAAAACTGTTTTTT,CASSRQGREKLFF,TRBD1,TRBJ1-4,.,TRBV19
TGTGCCACGGAGGAGACAGGGCAGTCCGAGCAGTACTTC,CATEETGQSEQYF,TRBD1,TRBJ2-7,.,TRBV5-4
TGCGCCAGCAGCGACGGACAGGGCGGGCAGCCCCAGCATTTT,CASSDGQGGQPQHF,TRBD1,TRBJ1-5,.,TRBV5-1
TGTGCCAGCAGTTACCGGGAGGGCCCCAATGGCTACACCTTC,CASSYREGPNGYTF,.,TRBJ1-2,.,TRBV6-6
TGTGCCAGCAGCGTTAACAGGGGTGGTGGCTATGGCTACACCTTC,CASSVNRGGGYGYTF,TRBD1,TRBJ1-2,once,TRBV5-4
TGTGCCAGCAGCTTAAATAGCGGGGGGGCCAAAGATACGCAGTATTTT,CASSLNSGGAKDTQYF,TRBD2,TRBJ2-3,.,TRBV7-2
TGTGCCAGCAGTACAACCGGGGGCAATGAGCAGTTCTTC,CASSTTGGNEQFF,.,TRBJ2-1,.,TRBV2
TGTGCCAGCAGTCCTACCGGGACAGCAAATCAGCCCCAGCATTTT,CASSPTGTANQPQHF,TRBD1,TRBJ1-5,few,TRBV6-5
TGTGCCAGTAGAGCTAGCGGGAGGGCCCGATCAGATACGCAGTATTTT,CASRASGRARSDTQYF,TRBD2,TRBJ2-3,.,TRBV19
TGTGCCAGCAGAGTAGGGGGCCCCAATCAGCCCCAGCATTTT,CASRVGGPNQPQHF,TRBD1,TRBJ1-5,.,TRBV28
TGTGCCAGCAGCCCGGGACTAGCGGGAGGGTTCAACACCGGGGAGCTGTTTTTT,CASSPGLAGGFNTGELFF,TRBD2,TRBJ2-2,.,TRBV2
TGTGCCAGCAGCCACTCGACAGGGGACTATGGCTACACCTTC,CASSHSTGDYGYTF,TRBD1,TRBJ1-2,.,TRBV11-2
TGTGCCAGCAGCGTAGACCAGGGGGCAACTAATGAAAAACTGTTTTTT,CASSVDQGATNEKLFF,TRBD1,TRBJ1-4,.,TRBV9
TGTGCCAGTCAGGGGGGGACTAGATCTTCAAGCGAGCAGTACTTC,CASQGGTRSSSEQYF,.,TRBJ2-7,.,TRBV19
TGCGCCAGCAGCGATGGCCCCAGCACAGATACGCAGTATTTT,CASSDGPSTDTQYF,.,TRBJ2-3,.,TRBV5-1